This T cell receptor (beta chain) was recorded in a study of blood T cell repertoires in COVID-19 (dated by TCRdb to about 2020). Background on the whole study: Samples covering the acute and convalescent phases of COVID-19 were provided by collaborators in the United States, Italy and Spain. Sample metadata almost always included a de-identified subject ID, COVID-19 status, age in years and sex. Samples were obtained from the ongoing ImmuneRACE study (first 160 participants) and from 950 to 1,500 subjects provided by 6 global collaborators. The material from the prospective study consisted of cDNA or gDNA derived from T cells, B-cell-depleted T cells, or PBMCs. Deeply sampled blood TCRbeta repertoires from subjects exposed to, actively infected with, or recovered from COVID-19 were included in the dataset. The repertoires were released in a freely available public database meant as a resource for research on the immune response to SARS-CoV-2. Where HLA class I and class II types were available, the types were taken from metadata supplied by the sample provider, not from assay-based typing. The paper as a whole reports these results and caveats: How much clinical and demographic metadata was included differed by source and by participant, and the metadata was provided uncurated.

The immunoSEQ Assay, a bias-controlled multiplex PCR, was used to amplify TCRbeta CDR3 regions from genomic DNA. Under the source paper's analysis protocol: Within the assay, amplification of reference gene primers was used to estimate how many nucleated cells each sample contained. To quantify the absolute abundance of each unique TCRbeta CDR3 rearrangement, sequence reads were collapsed and filtered. Productive Simpson clonality was computed per sample as the square root of Simpson's diversity index over productive rearrangements. The table comes from immuneACCESS by way of TCRdb, which keeps in-frame sequences with V and J called. Part of the clones is missing from these tables; in studies checked, under half for an unresolved V gene and the rest for unknown reasons. The DNA gave D and trimming, while V, J and clone size come from that table. In this sample the table shows approximately 300,000 clones, 87% of which occur a single time. The ten biggest clones cover around 2.1% of the sample.

Each collaborating institution followed its own protocols to collect whole blood in K2EDTA tubes. Collaborator samples were shipped for TCRbeta analysis as frozen whole blood, isolated PBMCs, or DNA extracted from either sample type. As regards this clone: Its antigen is currently not known. The record has no base qualities; no much larger clone is one base away.

The sequence derives from a man aged 18 to 30 with active or convalescent COVID-19. Sequencing was carried out using peripheral blood.

The CDR3 corresponds to CASARQGGSPLHF. Here is the DNA: TGTGCCAGCGCCCGGCAGGGAGGTTCACCCCTCCACTTT. The chain couples TRBV28 to TRBJ1-6, and TRBD1 may be the D gene, going by 5 matching bases. Including cysteine and phenylalanine, the CDR3 has 13 amino acids. CDR3 DNA only is kept here, 39 bases in frame from base 1. Per the germline V gene, MDHEN is the CDR1 and SYDVKM is the CDR2. V gives up 8 bases and J gives up 9 bases, and the segment between their germline ends measures 14 bases.